This T cell receptor beta chain was captured in a study of blood T cells in healthy people across ages. Study-wide results and caveats: Unknown CMV status may confound age-related changes in expanded clones.

This CDR3 is 16 amino acids long. The germline V and J ends were trimmed by 1 base and 2 bases, with 12 bases remaining between them. Germline assignment: CDR1 SGHVS and CDR2 FNYEAQ. As concerns this clonotype: Its antigen is currently unknown.

With a J-beta primer mix and a sample-barcoded 5' primer, a second PCR ran about 7 to 12 cycles. One entry per CDR3 protein, called by TCRdb with MiXCR from the 5' RACE reads. The table has around 800,000 distinct CDR3 sequences, about 55% seen once. The clonotype was recovered from an older man in good health. Material: blood. The chain joins TRBV7-6 to TRBJ1-5; D perhaps matches TRBD1 (6 bases). Here the CDR3 reads CASSLGDGGGNQPQHF. CDR3 in DNA: TGTGCCAGCAGCTTAGGGGACGGGGGCGGCAATCAGCCCCAGCATTTT.